This passage covers 9 T cell receptor beta chains from one sample sequenced in a study of control samples from healthy donors and cancer patients. Sequencing used immunoSEQ multiplex PCR; TCRdb keeps in-frame clones, though not all of them. In the table there are 120,000 or so clones, more than 75% of which are singletons. Sequencing was done on a sample of blood. All receptors derive from a young man in good health.

The chain is built from TRBV3-1 (or the pseudogene TRBV3-2) and TRBJ1-1; no reliable D call. V was clipped by 0 bases and J by 0 bases, with 11 bases between them. The CDR3 extends over 16 amino acids. CDR1 and CDR2 (germline): LGHDT, YNNKEL (reference sequence). The CDR3 DNA reads TGTGCCAGCAGCCAAGAGTCAGCCGTTCTGAACACTGAAGCTTTCTTT. Translated: CASSQESAVLNTEAFF.

The chain combines TRBV28 with TRBJ2-2, with 9 bases matching TRBD2. Trimming cost V 8 bases and J 2 bases; bases outside gene matches: 6. The CDR3 has 15 amino acids. Germline V gives CDR1 MDHEN, CDR2 SYDVKM. The CDR3 is CASAGGGDNTGELFF. CDR3 nucleotides: TGTGCCAGCGCGGGAGGGGGCGATAACACCGGGGAGCTGTTTTTT.

This sequence joins TRBV6-1 and TRBJ2-7, with D perhaps assigned TRBD1 or TRBD2 (5 bases each). CDR3 length: 15 amino acids. CDR1 is MNHNS and CDR2 is SASEGT in the germline V gene. Trimming removed 1 base at V and 3 bases at J, with 13 bases between. CDR3 sequence reads: CASSEEDYRRYEQYV. Here the CDR3 DNA reads TGTGCCAGCAGTGAAGAAGACTACAGGCGCTACGAGCAGTACGTC.

This clone was picked up one time. The CDR3 loop reads CASRSEDRTGELFF. As DNA, the CDR3 is TGTGCCAGTAGATCGGAGGACAGAACCGGGGAGCTGTTTTTT. The gene calls are TRBV19 and TRBJ2-2, with D perhaps matching TRBD1 (6 bases). This CDR3 region has 14 residues. V lost 6 bases and J lost 5, with 13 bases in between. Germline V gene sequence: CDR1 LNHDA, CDR2 SQIVND (reference sequence).

In nucleotides, the CDR3 is TGTGCCAGCAGTGCTGTTAATGAGCAGTTCTTC. Residues: CASSAVNEQFF. The chain recombines TRBV6-2 or TRBV6-3 with TRBJ2-1, with D hard to call. From germline, CDR1 is MNHEY and CDR2 SVGEGT. The V end was cut by 5 bases, the J end by 7 bases, with 6 bases between. The CDR3 totals 11 residues.

The chain uses TRBV11-3 and TRBJ1-2; D gene ambiguous. This CDR3 contains 15 residues. With 2 bases removed from V and 3 bases from J, the gap between germline ends came to 13 bases. Looked up from germline, CDR1 is SGHNT and CDR2 is YENEEA. CDR3 sequence reads: CASSLSGRGDYGYTF. CDR3 DNA: TGTGCCAGCAGCTTAAGTGGCCGGGGAGACTATGGCTACACCTTC.

J is TRBJ2-3 and V is TRBV2; TRBD2 might be the D (6 bases). CDR3 size: 16 residues. V gave up 8 bases and J gave up 4 bases, with 22 bases separating them. Germline-derived CDR1 and CDR2 are SNHLY and FYNNEI. The CDR3 region is CASGAGRQGGADTQYF. The CDR3 bases are TGTGCCAGCGGGGCAGGTAGGCAGGGAGGCGCAGATACGCAGTATTTT.

The gene calls are TRBV23-1 and TRBJ2-6, with D possibly matching TRBD2 (5 bases). Being an ORF, TRBV23-1 has a function that is uncertain. The CDR3 totals 15 residues. Trimming removed 0 bases at V and 3 bases at J, with 6 bases between. CDR3 region: CASSQSGIGANVLTF. The CDR3 coding sequence is TGCGCCAGCAGTCAATCCGGGATTGGGGCCAACGTCCTGACTTTC.

V gene TRBV27 combines with J gene TRBJ1-6; no clear D gene. The CDR3 sequence is 14 residues long. Deletions cut 2 bases from V and 8 bases from J, with 10 bases between. The germline V gene has CDR1 MNHEY and CDR2 SMNVEV (reference sequence). The CDR3 sequence is CASSLSTVDSPLHF. The CDR3 DNA reads as TGTGCCAGCAGTTTAAGTACGGTAGATTCACCCCTCCACTTT.